The rows below give T cell receptor beta chains drawn from one sample of a study of metastatic and nonmetastatic thyroid tumors. MiXCR reprocessed the PCR reads for TCRdb. The sample has 20,000 or so clones, about 33% seen once; the top ten hold 20% to 25%. Sequencing input: adjacent normal tissue. The source of these receptors is a female donor with papillary thyroid cancer or a benign thyroid nodule (not recorded which). Some clones in this sample may be carry-over from other donors' samples. CDR3s include the opening cysteine and the closing phenylalanine or tryptophan. A D gene is named only where the DNA matches it firmly. The size field is filled for only some rows; it gives once, few, many or a size class.

size	D	V	J	CDR3	DNA
many	.	TRBV20-1	TRBJ1-5	CSARDSTSQPQHF	TGCAGTGCTAGGGACAGTACGTCGCAGCCCCAGCATTTT
.	.	TRBV7-3	TRBJ1-1	CARSLERVNTEAFF	TGTGCCAGGAGCTTGGAAAGGGTGAACACTGAAGCTTTCTTT
.	TRBD2	TRBV5-6	TRBJ2-7	CASSPRTSGTGEQYF	TGTGCCAGCAGCCCCCGGACTAGCGGGACGGGGGAGCAGTACTTC
.	TRBD1	TRBV6-6	TRBJ1-1	CASSYGSGQEAFF	TGTGCCAGCAGTTACGGATCGGGACAGGAAGCTTTCTTT
many	TRBD1	TRBV9	TRBJ2-2	CASSMGQGGVGELFF	TGTGCCAGCAGCATGGGACAGGGAGGCGTCGGGGAGCTGTTTTTT
medium-sized	TRBD1	TRBV28	TRBJ2-1	CASEGTGTLNEQFF	TGTGCCAGCGAGGGGACAGGGACCCTAAATGAGCAGTTCTTC
.	TRBD1	TRBV19	TRBJ2-7	CASSIGTGGYDEQYF	TGTGCCAGTAGTATAGGGACAGGGGGCTACGACGAGCAGTACTTC
few	.	TRBV6-1	TRBJ2-7	CASSGYEQYF	TGTGCCAGCAGTGGGTACGAGCAGTACTTC
few	.	TRBV29-1	TRBJ1-2	CSVGAGTINYGYTF	TGCAGCGTTGGGGCAGGGACGATTAACTATGGCTACACCTTC
many	.	TRBV30	TRBJ2-2	CAWSVHRTGTGELFF	TGTGCCTGGAGTGTCCACAGGACGGGAACCGGGGAGCTGTTTTTT
once	TRBD1	TRBV2	TRBJ1-2	CASSTGRQGAVDGYTF	TGTGCCAGCAGTACAGGACGACAGGGCGCAGTGGATGGCTACACCTTC
many	.	TRBV18	TRBJ1-4	CASSPGDLATNEKLFF	TGTGCCAGCTCACCCGGGGACTTAGCAACTAATGAAAAACTGTTTTTT
.	TRBD1	TRBV5-5	TRBJ2-7	CASSLPGQGTGEQYF	TGTGCCAGCAGCTTACCGGGACAGGGAACGGGCGAGCAGTACTTC
medium-sized	TRBD1	TRBV5-1	TRBJ2-1	CASSLVGQGLYNEQFF	TGCGCCAGCAGCTTGGTAGGACAGGGTCTCTACAATGAGCAGTTCTTC
many	TRBD2	TRBV18	TRBJ2-3	CASSQRGGTDTQYF	TGTGCCAGCTCCCAGCGGGGGGGCACAGATACGCAGTATTTT
medium-sized	.	TRBV19	TRBJ1-5	CASSTGDLLNQPQHF	TGTGCCAGTAGTACGGGGGACCTACTCAATCAGCCCCAGCATTTT
.	.	TRBV30	TRBJ2-3	CAWSGKGIIGTDTQYF	TGTGCCTGGAGTGGAAAGGGGATAATTGGCACAGATACGCAGTATTTT
many	.	TRBV11-2	TRBJ2-1	CASSLGGVRNEQFF	TGTGCCAGCAGCTTAGGTGGCGTACGAAATGAGCAGTTCTTC
.	.	TRBV28	TRBJ1-2	CASNTWGGEGYTF	TGTGCCAGCAACACTTGGGGGGGCGAGGGCTACACCTTC
many	.	TRBV7-9	TRBJ2-7	CASSLVSGLGLRQQYF	TGTGCCAGCAGCTTAGTGAGCGGGCTTGGACTACGGCAGCAGTACTTC
many	TRBD1	TRBV19	TRBJ1-5	CASRPTGPSNQPQHF	TGTGCCAGTAGACCGACAGGGCCTAGCAATCAGCCCCAGCATTTT